This entry lists 10 T cell receptor beta chains sequenced from one sample in a study of blood T cell repertoires in COVID-19. Measured with immunoSEQ multiplex PCR; TCRdb has only the in-frame clones, and not every one. This sample has some 140,000 clones, with roughly four fifths found just once. The sample taken for sequencing was peripheral blood. These receptors came from a human donor in a cohort sampled during active COVID-19.

To note about this clone: This CDR3 is missing its conserved last phenylalanine or tryptophan, likely due to a read error. No DNA is shown, since the ends of the CDR3 on it are uncertain; the CDR3 is the one TCRdb lists. The rearrangement links TRBV29-1 to TRBJ2-7; the D segment call TRBD1 is taken from the table without a DNA check. Germline CDR1 reads SQVTM; CDR2 reads ANQGSEA. The CDR3 extends over 11 residues, inclusive of both ends. CDR3 in amino acids: CSVGTGQTITI.

The chain combines TRBV7-6 with TRBJ1-3, with TRBD1 matching 7 bases. The CDR3 has 15 residues. With V trimmed by 5 bases and J by 1 base, 5 bases remained unmatched. The germline CDR1 and CDR2 sequences are SGHVS and FNYEAQ. The DNA for the CDR3 is TGTGCCAGCAGCCCCGGGACAGCTTCTGGAAACACCATATATTTT. This translates into CASSPGTASGNTIYF.

The rearrangement uses TRBV14 and TRBJ1-4; 7 bases map to TRBD1. After removal of 6 bases from V and 11 bases from J, the junction contained 3 bases not matched to a gene. There are 11 residues in the CDR3. From germline, CDR1 is SGHDN and CDR2 FVKESK. The CDR3 DNA sequence: TGTGCCAGCAGACAGGGGAGGAAACTGTTTTTT. It encodes CASRQGRKLFF.

The chain joins TRBV30 to TRBJ2-3, with D unresolved. V was shortened by 2 bases and J by 9 bases, with 12 bases between the two germline ends. Germline V gene data show CDR1 as GTSNPN and CDR2 as SVGIG (reference sequence). The CDR3 is 12 amino acids. In nucleotides, the CDR3 is TGTGCCTGGAGTCCTAAGCAGGCAACGCAGTATTTT. Encoded protein: CAWSPKQATQYF.

The chain joins TRBV20-1 to TRBJ1-5; possible D gene TRBD1, 6 bases. Trimming pared 5 bases from V and 6 bases from J, leaving 17 bases between. Germline V lookup: CDR1 DFQATT, CDR2 SNEGSKA (reference sequence). The CDR3 contains 14 residues. CDR3 sequence reads: CSARALQGSQPQHF. In DNA form, the CDR3 reads TGCAGTGCTCGTGCCCTCCAGGGGAGTCAGCCCCAGCATTTT.

V and J are TRBV7-8 and TRBJ2-1; D not certain. V lost 5 bases and J lost 7, with 12 bases in between. The germline CDR1 and CDR2 sequences are SGHVS and FQNEAQ. The CDR3 extends over 13 amino acids. CDR3 nucleotides: TGTGCCAGCAGCATGGGCTATCGGAATGAGCAGTTCTTC. Amino acid sequence: CASSMGYRNEQFF.

This clone is a singleton in its sample. This chain uses TRBV4-1 with TRBJ1-5, with 7 bases lining up with TRBD1. From germline, CDR1 is MGHRA and CDR2 YSYEKL. The CDR3 has 15 amino acids. The V gene end was trimmed by 0 bases and the J gene end by 5 bases; junction bases not matched to a gene: 4. The CDR3 sequence: CASSQDRGYHQPQHF. The CDR3, as DNA: TGCGCCAGCAGCCAAGACAGGGGGTATCATCAGCCCCAGCATTTT.

The chain combines TRBV29-1 with TRBJ1-1; unclear D gene. Germline lookup yields CDR1 SQVTM and CDR2 ANQGSEA. The length of the CDR3 is 11 residues. The ends were cut back, 7 bases at V and 2 bases at J, with 8 bases in the middle. The CDR3 is CSGSVNTEAFF. The CDR3 region has the DNA TGCAGCGGATCAGTTAACACTGAAGCTTTCTTT.

This chain links TRBV11-3 with TRBJ1-1; D might be TRBD1 (6 bases). V lost 4 bases and J lost 4, with 13 bases in between. The V gene's germline CDR1 is SGHNT and CDR2 YENEEA. The CDR3 length is 14 residues. CDR3 DNA: TGTGCCAGCAGCTCCGCAGGGGCGCGCACTGAAGCTTTCTTT. It encodes CASSSAGARTEAFF.

This clone turned up a few times. V usage is TRBV2 and J usage is TRBJ1-6; D call uncertain. V was trimmed by 7 bases and J by 8 bases, leaving 6 bases between them. Germline V gene data show CDR1 as SNHLY and CDR2 as FYNNEI. The CDR3 consists of 11 residues. The CDR3: CASMRDSPLHF. The CDR3 coding sequence is TGTGCCAGCATGCGGGATTCACCCCTCCACTTT. The complete variable domain, with remaining parts taken from reference TRBV2 and TRBJ1-6, reads EPEVTQTPSHQVTQMGQEVILRCVPISNHLYFYWYRQILGQKVEFLVSFYNNEISEKSEIFDDQFSVERPDGSNFTLKIRSTKLEDSAMYFCASMRDSPLHFGNGTRLTVT.